The 13 T cell receptor beta chains below were found in one sample sequenced in a study of blood T cell repertoires in COVID-19. This table comes from immunoSEQ multiplex PCR, and its TCRdb copy is limited to in-frame clones, with some not included. The table has approximately 350,000 clones, roughly 90% seen once. The sequencing sample was made of peripheral blood. Every receptor here comes from a man aged 40-49 years with acute or convalescent COVID-19.

This chain joins TRBV11-2 and TRBJ1-6; D may be TRBD1 (5 bases). Germline V gene sequence: CDR1 SGHAT, CDR2 FQNNGV. This CDR3 comprises 17 residues. Trimming left V 3 bases short and J 6 bases short, with 18 bases between. This CDR3 is CASSFRANNQGNSPLHF. DNA of the CDR3: TGTGCCAGCAGCTTTCGAGCGAACAATCAGGGTAATTCACCCCTCCACTTT. The whole variable domain, filled in from reference TRBV11-2 and TRBJ1-6, reads EAGVAQSPRYKIIEKRQSVAFWCNPISGHATLYWYQQILGQGPKLLIQFQNNGVVDDSQLPKDRFSAERLKGVDSTLKIQPAKLEDSAVYLCASSFRANNQGNSPLHFGNGTRLTVT.

The chain employs TRBV11-2 and TRBJ2-7; 10 nucleotides match TRBD1. J gave up 6 bases and V 1 base, and 9 bases lay outside the gene matches. CDR3 length equals 16 residues. CDR1 and CDR2 (germline): SGHAT, FQNNGV. The CDR3 here is CASSLAPGQGNREQYF. The CDR3 DNA is TGTGCCAGCAGCTTAGCTCCGGGACAGGGGAATCGCGAGCAGTACTTC.

Only a few counts were recorded for this clone. The chain joins TRBV9 to TRBJ1-2; D remains unclear. Germline V gene lookup returns CDR1 SGDLS and CDR2 YYNGEE. This CDR3 is built from 15 residues. The germline V and J ends were trimmed by 0 bases and 3 bases, with 12 bases remaining between them. CDR3 sequence reads: CASSVAPEGYYGYTF. CDR3 coding DNA: TGTGCCAGCAGCGTAGCTCCGGAGGGATACTATGGCTACACCTTC.

The chain is built from TRBV9 and TRBJ1-5; D remains unclear. Trimming pared 4 bases from V and 0 bases from J, leaving 11 bases between. CDR1 and CDR2 from the germline V gene are SGDLS and YYNGEE. The CDR3 runs 15 residues. CDR3: CASSQSPNSNQPQHF. The CDR3 DNA is TGTGCCAGCAGCCAATCCCCTAATAGCAATCAGCCCCAGCATTTT.

The chain couples TRBV5-1 to TRBJ2-1; perhaps TRBD2 as D (5 bases). This CDR3 spans 13 amino acids. Germline V CDR1 and CDR2: SGHRS, YFSETQ. Between the trimmed V and J ends, which lost 2 bases and 6 bases, there was a span of 9 bases. CDR3 bases: TGCGCCAGCAGCTTCGGGGTCGGCAATGAGCAGTTCTTC. As protein: CASSFGVGNEQFF. The variable domain in full, completed from reference TRBV5-1 and TRBJ2-1, reads KAGVTQTPRYLIKTRGQQVTLSCSPISGHRSVSWYQQTPGQGLQFLFEYFSETQRNKGNFPGRFSGRQFSNSRSEMNVSTLELGDSALYLCASSFGVGNEQFFGPGTRLTVL.

About this clone itself: The same CDR3 also results from other DNA sequences found in this sample. V usage is TRBV28 and J usage is TRBJ2-1, with a possible D match to TRBD1 (5 bases). CDR3 length: 12 amino acids. CDR1 MDHEN and CDR2 SYDVKM come from the germline V gene. With 7 bases removed from V and 6 bases from J, the gap between germline ends came to 10 bases. The DNA for the CDR3 is TGTGCCAGCATGGGCCAGGGCAATGAGCAGTTCTTC. Residues: CASMGQGNEQFF.

The rearrangement uses TRBV15 and TRBJ1-6; 7 bases align to TRBD1. There are 18 residues in the CDR3. V was clipped by 0 bases and J by 6 bases; unmatched bases: 11. Germline V CDR1 and CDR2: LNHNV, YYDKDF (reference sequence). The CDR3 DNA follows: TGTGCCACCAGCAGAGATCAGACAGGGTGGGTCTCTAATTCACCCCTCCACTTT. Protein product: CATSRDQTGWVSNSPLHF.

This clone was picked up one time. The chain recombines TRBV27 with TRBJ2-2, with 8 nucleotides matching TRBD2. The CDR3 spans 14 residues. The trim removed 4 bases at V and 3 bases at J, leaving 1 base unmatched. Germline V gene sequence: CDR1 MNHEY, CDR2 SMNVEV (reference sequence). The CDR3, as DNA: TGTGCCAGCAGTTGGCGGGGGGACACCGGGGAGCTGTTTTTT. Its translation: CASSWRGDTGELFF.

The chain links TRBV9 to TRBJ2-1, with a possible D match to TRBD2 (7 bases). V lost 5 bases, J lost 2 bases, and 14 bases lay in between. Germline CDR1 is SGDLS and CDR2 is YYNGEE. The CDR3 is 15 amino acids. The CDR3 DNA is TGTGCCAGCAGTATCATGGGGGGGCCCTACAATGAGCAGTTCTTC. Amino acids: CASSIMGGPYNEQFF.

This rearrangement joins TRBV3-1 (or the pseudogene TRBV3-2) to TRBJ2-7; 10 nucleotides agree with TRBD1. CDR1 is LGHDT, CDR2 YNNKEL, per germline (reference sequence). The CDR3 runs to 13 residues. Germline trimming cut 8 bases from V and 4 bases from J; bases unmatched to any gene: 5. The CDR3 here is CASGDRGPYEQYF. CDR3 DNA sequence: TGTGCCAGCGGGGACAGGGGACCTTACGAGCAGTACTTC.

The chain recombines TRBV10-1 with TRBJ1-2; D is ambiguous. CDR1 is WNHNN, CDR2 SYGVQD, per germline (reference sequence). Trimming left V 5 bases short and J 3 bases short, with 10 bases between. This CDR3 is 13 amino acids long. For the CDR3, the DNA is TGCGCCAGCAGTCTGACCGAGGACTATGGCTACACCTTC. It specifies CASSLTEDYGYTF.

In this sample, this clone turned up once. The gene calls are TRBV2 and TRBJ1-6; tentatively, D is TRBD1 (5 bases). V was clipped by 3 bases and J by 6 bases, with 18 bases between them. The CDR3 is 17 amino acids. Germline-derived CDR1 and CDR2 are SNHLY and FYNNEI. The CDR3 nucleotides are TGTGCCAGCAGTGAGAATGGGGCGGGACTAAGTAATTCACCCCTCCACTTT. This gives the protein CASSENGAGLSNSPLHF.

CDR3 region: CASSPRLVSTGELFF. Here the CDR3 DNA reads TGTGCCAGCAGCCCGCGGCTAGTCTCCACCGGGGAGCTGTTTTTT. This rearrangement joins TRBV7-2 to TRBJ2-2; D unclear. Germline V lookup: CDR1 SGHTA, CDR2 FQGNSA. Trimming removed 5 bases at V and 4 bases at J, with 14 bases between. CDR3 length equals 15 residues.